This T cell receptor (beta chain) emerged from a study of T cell repertoires in cytomegalovirus infection (dated by TCRdb to between 2017 and 2020). Looking at the study overall: Recently identified HLA-C-restricted CMV epitopes, whose presentation resists viral immunomodulation, were targeted by peptide stimulations together with well-studied HLA-B-restricted epitopes. Donor HLA type was relevant to the analysis, as public TCR beta signatures indicated carriage of CMV infection together with the matching HLA type.

Note on this clonotype: Its antigen is still unknown. One base away there is no much larger clone; base qualities are not given.

Overall study results and their limits: Cumulative frequency of public TCR beta family members discriminated carriers of CMV infection plus the relevant HLA type in this cohort and an independent approximately 360-donor cohort. The ex vivo response was dominated by HLA-C-restricted CMV-specific TCR beta clonotypes, which also provided the single most frequent clonotype in two of eight donors.

Instrument on record: Illumina HiSeq 1500. TCRdb passed the public sequencing reads through fastp at Q25 and MiXCR, retaining productive beta sequences. Each CDR3 protein gets just one entry, which takes the most common genes and DNA from the rows behind it. The sample table records about 570,000 distinct CDR3 sequences; about 39% of these occur just once. Jointly, the top ten make up around 46% of the sample. Taken with the paper, the label for treatment or condition translates to: in vitro stimulation with specific CMV peptide epitopes to enrich CMV-specific T cells. The V end loses 4 bases and the J end loses 4 bases, and a stretch of 18 bases separates them. CDR1 and CDR2 were assigned from the germline V gene (reference sequence) as MNHEY and SMNVEV. Including cysteine and phenylalanine, the CDR3 has 16 amino acids. CDR3 DNA only is kept here, 48 bases in frame from base 1.

This chain joins TRBV27 to TRBJ2-3, with the D gene call left open. Sequencing used cultured PBMCs, obtained from culture after CMV antigen stimulation. The receptor was derived from a human donor in good health (CMV status not recorded). Some clones in this sample may be carry-over from other donors' samples. The CDR3 region: CASSWRDPTNPDTQYF. The bases read TGTGCCAGCAGTTGGAGAGACCCCACGAATCCAGATACGCAGTATTTT.